The TCR beta chain under discussion was sequenced for a study of blood T cell repertoires in COVID-19. V was cut by 0 bases and J by 4 bases, with 10 bases left in between. The CDR3 is 16 residues long. The germline V gene encodes CDR1 LGHDT and CDR2 YNNKEL (reference sequence). Per the original methods: Reference gene primer amplification in the assay estimated nucleated cell counts. Profiled with immunoSEQ multiplex PCR; TCRdb holds only in-frame clones, not every one. V and J calls and clone size follow that table, whereas D and trimming were derived from the DNA. The sample includes 250,000 to 350,000 clones, about 87% of them seen just once. Grouping used clinical history reported by participants in a survey and questionnaire.

The chain uses TRBV3-1 (or the pseudogene TRBV3-2) and TRBJ1-6; D call uncertain. Sample: PBMCs or T cells enriched from blood (not recorded which). This sequence originates from a woman aged 25 to 39 who had recovered from COVID-19. CDR3 nucleotide sequence: TGTGCCAGCAGCCAAGAGGAGGATGGTTATAATTCACCCCTCCACTTT. It yields the protein CASSQEEDGYNSPLHF.